One sample yielded the 19 T cell receptor beta chains listed below, sequenced in a study of T cell responses to AZD1222 COVID-19 vaccine. Sequencing was performed with immunoSEQ multiplex PCR; in TCRdb, only in-frame clones are kept and a portion is missing. This sample has fewer than 85,000 clones, with around 87% found just once. Here the sequenced sample was peripheral blood, taken 28 days after the second AZD1222 dose. The source of these receptors is an adult who received the AZD1222 COVID-19 vaccine.

The chain combines TRBV19 with TRBJ2-3; a possible D gene is TRBD2 (6 bases). V was shortened by 6 bases and J by 0 bases, with 13 bases between the two germline ends. Germline values: CDR1 LNHDA, CDR2 SQIVND (reference sequence). This CDR3 is built from 15 residues. CDR3 bases: TGTGCCAGTAGCGATCGGGGGACCAGCACAGATACGCAGTATTTT. The encoded protein is CASSDRGTSTDTQYF. The entire variable domain, with the rest obtained from reference TRBV19 and TRBJ2-3, is as follows: DGGITQSPKYLFRKEGQNVTLSCEQNLNHDAMYWYRQDPGQGLRLIYYSQIVNDFQKGDIAEGYSVSREKKESFPLTVTSAQKNPTAFYLCASSDRGTSTDTQYFGPGTRLTVL.

The CDR3 is CASSPDTGGNTIYF. The DNA of the CDR3 is TGTGCCAGCAGCCCAGACACAGGTGGAAACACCATATATTTT. The J gene is TRBJ1-3, the V gene TRBV5-4; D is possibly TRBD1 (5 bases). The CDR3 consists of 14 residues. Trimming pared 4 bases from V and 3 bases from J, leaving 11 bases between. Germline V CDR1 and CDR2: SGHNT, YYREEE (reference sequence).

This chain uses TRBV18 with TRBJ1-2; no reliable D call. The CDR3 sequence is 15 residues long. The germline V gene has CDR1 KGHSH and CDR2 LQKENI. Deletions cut 3 bases from V and 2 bases from J, with 13 bases between. The CDR3 bases are TGTGCCAGCTCACCCATTGTTGGCGGGAACTATGGCTACACCTTC. This sequence encodes CASSPIVGGNYGYTF.

This clone was seen a single time. The chain has TRBV5-6 and TRBJ2-1; tentatively, D is TRBD1 (5 bases). The CDR3 runs to 16 residues. Deletions cut 4 bases from V and 0 bases from J, with 14 bases between. Germline V gene data show CDR1 as SGHDT and CDR2 as YYEEEE. CDR3 bases: TGTGCCAGCAGCGAGATTCACAGGAGCTCCTACAATGAGCAGTTCTTC. It yields the protein CASSEIHRSSYNEQFF.

J is TRBJ2-6 and V is TRBV5-1, with D unresolved. This CDR3 is 15 amino acids long. From germline, CDR1 is SGHRS and CDR2 YFSETQ. V was clipped by 1 base and J by 8 bases, with 13 bases between them. The DNA for the CDR3 is TGCGCCAGCAGCTTGTCCCCCCTCCAACCCAACGTCCTGACTTTC. This codes for CASSLSPLQPNVLTF. The variable domain in full, with the rest retrieved from reference TRBV5-1 and TRBJ2-6, is KAGVTQTPRYLIKTRGQQVTLSCSPISGHRSVSWYQQTPGQGLQFLFEYFSETQRNKGNFPGRFSGRQFSNSRSEMNVSTLELGDSALYLCASSLSPLQPNVLTFGAGSRLTVL.

Here the CDR3 reads CSVRDRDEKLFF. Written as DNA, the CDR3 is TGCAGCGTTCGGGACAGGGATGAAAAACTGTTTTTT. The chain carries TRBV29-1 and TRBJ1-4; 9 bases line up with TRBD1. In germline, CDR1 is SQVTM, CDR2 ANQGSEA. The CDR3 is 12 amino acids. V shed 5 bases, J shed 6 bases, and the junction held 1 base outside the gene matches.

The chain carries TRBV5-4 and TRBJ1-1, with D possibly matching TRBD1 (5 bases). The CDR3 has 15 amino acids. V was trimmed by 4 bases and J by 3 bases, leaving 16 bases between them. Germline CDR1 SGHNT, CDR2 YYREEE (reference sequence). The CDR3 bases are TGTGCCAGCAGCCCAGATGGACAAGCCTACACTGAAGCTTTCTTT. Protein sequence: CASSPDGQAYTEAFF.

The V and J genes are TRBV2 and TRBJ2-7; 7 bases align to TRBD2. CDR1 is SNHLY, CDR2 FYNNEI, per germline. V dropped 4 bases and J dropped 4; count of bases not matched to a gene: 7. This CDR3 spans 14 amino acids. DNA of the CDR3: TGTGCCAGCAGTGTCCGTGGGACTACTTACGAGCAGTACTTC. Encoded protein: CASSVRGTTYEQYF.

This chain connects TRBV6-1 to TRBJ1-1, with 8 bases lining up with TRBD1. Per the germline V gene, CDR1 is MNHNS and CDR2 is SASEGT. This CDR3 is 16 amino acids long. With 2 bases clipped from V and 5 bases from J, the junction kept 10 bases outside the gene matches. Here the CDR3 DNA reads TGTGCCAGCAGTGAAAACAGGGGGTTGTTGGGTACTGAAGCTTTCTTT. This gives the protein CASSENRGLLGTEAFF.

The rearrangement links TRBV13 to TRBJ1-3; D uncertain. Germline lookup yields CDR1 PRHDT and CDR2 FYEKMQ (reference sequence). The CDR3 totals 14 residues. Trimming took off 4 bases at V and 2 bases at J, with 9 bases between the two ends. Written as DNA, the CDR3 is TGTGCCAGCAGCTCCAAGGAGGCTGGAAACACCATATATTTT. It specifies CASSSKEAGNTIYF.

The chain combines TRBV19 with TRBJ2-3, with 8 bases identical to TRBD2. The V gene end was trimmed by 7 bases and the J gene end by 4 bases; junction bases not matched to a gene: 4. The CDR3 consists of 13 residues. Germline V lookup: CDR1 LNHDA, CDR2 SQIVND (reference sequence). The CDR3 protein is CASTWRGADTQYF. CDR3 nucleotides: TGTGCCAGTACGTGGCGGGGGGCAGATACGCAGTATTTT. The full variable domain, in which reference TRBV19 and TRBJ2-3 provide the parts outside the CDR3, is DGGITQSPKYLFRKEGQNVTLSCEQNLNHDAMYWYRQDPGQGLRLIYYSQIVNDFQKGDIAEGYSVSREKKESFPLTVTSAQKNPTAFYLCASTWRGADTQYFGPGTRLTVL.

The chain links TRBV7-2 to TRBJ2-7; D not resolved. Germline V lookup: CDR1 SGHTA, CDR2 FQGNSA. The V end was cut by 5 bases, the J end by 0 bases, with 11 bases between. The CDR3 covers 14 residues. The CDR3 DNA reads TGTGCCAGCAGCCTAGGACGAGGCTCCTACGAGCAGTACTTC. Translated: CASSLGRGSYEQYF.

This clone showed up just once. V and J are TRBV5-4 and TRBJ1-2; D might be TRBD1 (5 bases). The CDR3 spans 11 residues. Between the trimmed V and J ends, which lost 4 bases and 10 bases, there was a span of 11 bases. CDR1 and CDR2 from the germline V gene are SGHNT and YYREEE (reference sequence). The CDR3: CASSLLGDYTF. Here the CDR3 DNA reads TGTGCCAGCAGCCTTCTAGGGGACTACACCTTC.

The CDR3 DNA sequence: TGTGCCAGCAGCTTAACGAACGCGGTAGGCCAGCCCCAGCATTTT. Its translation is CASSLTNAVGQPQHF. This rearrangement joins TRBV7-3 to TRBJ1-5; unclear D gene. The ends were cut back, 0 bases at V and 7 bases at J, with 13 bases in the middle. This CDR3 has 15 residues. Germline V gene data show CDR1 as SGHTA and CDR2 as FQGTGA. Combining the CDR3 with reference TRBV7-3 and TRBJ1-5 gives the whole variable domain GAGVSQTPSNKVTEKGKYVELRCDPISGHTALYWYRQSLGQGPEFLIYFQGTGAADDSGLPNDRFFAVRPEGSVSTLKIQRTERGDSAVYLCASSLTNAVGQPQHFGDGTRLSIL.

The V call is TRBV12-3 or TRBV12-4, the J call TRBJ2-1; no firm D call. The length of the CDR3 is 13 residues. V was shortened by 6 bases and J by 6 bases, with 12 bases between the two germline ends. The CDR3 bases are TGTGCCAGCAGCTTGCAGCTCCTCAATGAGCAGTTCTTC. It yields the protein CASSLQLLNEQFF.

This chain connects TRBV18 to TRBJ1-3; no firm D call. Trimming pared 8 bases from V and 0 bases from J, leaving 14 bases between. This CDR3 comprises 15 residues. Germline values: CDR1 KGHSH, CDR2 LQKENI. The CDR3 DNA sequence: TGTGCCAGCCGTCTGGCGGGGAGCTCTGGAAACACCATATATTTT. This translates into CASRLAGSSGNTIYF.

The rearrangement joins TRBV30 to TRBJ2-2, with D possibly matching TRBD1 (6 bases). Per germline, CDR1 GTSNPN and CDR2 SVGIG (reference sequence). The CDR3 runs to 13 residues. Trimming shortened V by 3 bases and J by 7 bases, and 12 bases separated the two germline ends. The CDR3 region is CAWSPTGYGELFF. The CDR3 DNA is TGTGCCTGGAGCCCAACAGGGTACGGGGAGCTGTTTTTT.

The chain joins TRBV18 to TRBJ2-7, with D perhaps being TRBD1 or TRBD2 (5 bases each). The CDR3 extends over 13 amino acids. Germline V gene data show CDR1 as KGHSH and CDR2 as LQKENI. Trimming pared 6 bases from V and 2 bases from J, leaving 11 bases between. The CDR3 sequence is CASSRGGTYEQYF. CDR3 coding DNA: TGTGCCAGCTCCCGGGGCGGTACCTACGAGCAGTACTTC.

The chain uses TRBV6-1 and TRBJ1-2; possible D gene TRBD1, 5 bases. This CDR3 is built from 12 residues. V was clipped by 2 bases and J by 4 bases, with 5 bases between them. Germline loops: CDR1 MNHNS, CDR2 SASEGT. The CDR3 loop reads CASSEQGYGYTF. The CDR3 DNA reads TGTGCCAGCAGTGAACAGGGCTATGGCTACACCTTC.